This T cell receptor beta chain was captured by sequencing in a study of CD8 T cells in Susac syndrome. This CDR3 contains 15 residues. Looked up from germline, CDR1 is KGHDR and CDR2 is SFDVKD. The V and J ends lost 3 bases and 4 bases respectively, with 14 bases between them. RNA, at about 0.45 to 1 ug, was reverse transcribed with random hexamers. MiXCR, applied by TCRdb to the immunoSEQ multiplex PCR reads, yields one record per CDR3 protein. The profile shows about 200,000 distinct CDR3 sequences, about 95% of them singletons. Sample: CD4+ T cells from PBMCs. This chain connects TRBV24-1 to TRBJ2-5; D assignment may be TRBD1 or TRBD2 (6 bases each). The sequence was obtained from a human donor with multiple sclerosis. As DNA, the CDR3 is TGTGCCACCAGTGATCCGGAGAGGGGGGCAGAGACCCAGTACTTC. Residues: CATSDPERGAETQYF.